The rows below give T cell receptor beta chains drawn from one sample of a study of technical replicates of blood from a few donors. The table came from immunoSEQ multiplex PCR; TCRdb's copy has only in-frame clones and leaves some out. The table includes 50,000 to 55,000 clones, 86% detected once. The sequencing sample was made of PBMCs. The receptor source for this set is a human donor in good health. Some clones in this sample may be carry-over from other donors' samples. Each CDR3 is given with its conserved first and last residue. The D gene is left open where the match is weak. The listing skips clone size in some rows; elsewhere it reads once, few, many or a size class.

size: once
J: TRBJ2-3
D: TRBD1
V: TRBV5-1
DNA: TGCGCCAGCAGCTATAGGACAGGGGTTCGCGATACGCAGTATTTT
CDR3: CASSYRTGVRDTQYF

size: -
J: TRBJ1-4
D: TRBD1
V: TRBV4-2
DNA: TGTGCCAGCACCACGGGGGCCGGGACAGTAGGTGAAAAACTGTTTTTT
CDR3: CASTTGAGTVGEKLFF

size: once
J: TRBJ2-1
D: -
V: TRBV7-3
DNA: TGTGCCAGCAGTCCGCCAGGGCTCACCTACAATGAGCAGTTCTTC
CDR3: CASSPPGLTYNEQFF

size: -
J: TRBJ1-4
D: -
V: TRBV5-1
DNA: TGCGCCAGCAGCTTGACAACAACTAATGAAAAACTGTTTTTT
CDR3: CASSLTTTNEKLFF

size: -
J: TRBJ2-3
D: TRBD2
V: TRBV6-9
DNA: TGTGCCAGCACCTTAGGCGGGGGGGCAGATACGCAGTATTTT
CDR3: CASTLGGGADTQYF

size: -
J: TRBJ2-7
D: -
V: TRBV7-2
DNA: TGTGCCAGCAGCCCAAACCGCGGCGGCTACGAGCAGTACTTC
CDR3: CASSPNRGGYEQYF

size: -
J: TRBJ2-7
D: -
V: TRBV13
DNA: TGTGCCAGCAGCTCGTCTCTCTACGAGCAGTACTTC
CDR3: CASSSSLYEQYF

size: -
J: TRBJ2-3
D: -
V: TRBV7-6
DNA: TGTGCCAGCAGCCCCCGGGACTCCCTAGTTGGGGTGGATACGCAGTATTTT
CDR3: CASSPRDSLVGVDTQYF

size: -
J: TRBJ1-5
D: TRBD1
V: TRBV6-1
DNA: TGTGCCAGCCTCACAGGGGGCGACGGGAATCAGCCCCAGCATTTT
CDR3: CASLTGGDGNQPQHF

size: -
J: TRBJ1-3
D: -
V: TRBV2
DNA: TGTGCCAGCAGTGGGTGGCAGGCCTCTGGAAACACCATATATTTT
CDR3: CASSGWQASGNTIYF

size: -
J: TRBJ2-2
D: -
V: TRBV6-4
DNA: TGTGCCAGCAGTGAGGGCTCTAGCGAGGTGACCGGGGAGCTGTTTTTT
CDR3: CASSEGSSEVTGELFF

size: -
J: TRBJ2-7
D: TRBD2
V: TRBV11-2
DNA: TGTGCCAGCAGCTTCCTAGCGGGACACGCCTACGAGCAGTACTTC
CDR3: CASSFLAGHAYEQYF

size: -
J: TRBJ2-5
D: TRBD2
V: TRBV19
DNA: TGTGCCAGTAGTACCGGGACTAGCGGGAGTGAAACCCAGTACTTC
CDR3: CASSTGTSGSETQYF

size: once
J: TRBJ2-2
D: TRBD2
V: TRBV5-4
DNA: TGTGCCAGCAGCCCGCCGGGGGGGCGCAATACCGGGGAGCTGTTTTTT
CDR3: CASSPPGGRNTGELFF

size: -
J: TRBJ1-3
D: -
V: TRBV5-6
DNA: TGTGCCAGCAGCCAACTATTAGACACGGACATCAGCTCTGGAAACACCATATATTTT
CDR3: CASSQLLDTDISSGNTIYF

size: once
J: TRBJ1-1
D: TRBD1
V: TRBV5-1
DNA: TGCGCCAGCAGCTTACAGGGGGCGAACACTGAAGCTTTCTTT
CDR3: CASSLQGANTEAFF

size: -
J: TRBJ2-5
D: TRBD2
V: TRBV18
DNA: TGTGCCAGCTCACCCGCGGGACTAGCCGGGGAGACCCAGTACTTC
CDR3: CASSPAGLAGETQYF

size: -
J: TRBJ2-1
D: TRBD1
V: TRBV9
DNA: TGTGCCAGCAGCGTTGGGCCGGGACAGGGATTCAATGAGCAGTTCTTC
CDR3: CASSVGPGQGFNEQFF

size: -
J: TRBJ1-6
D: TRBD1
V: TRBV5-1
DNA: TGCGCCAGCAGCGGCGGACAGGGGGCGATTAATTCACCCCTCCACTTT
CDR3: CASSGGQGAINSPLHF

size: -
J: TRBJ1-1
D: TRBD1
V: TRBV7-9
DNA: TGTGCCAGCAGCTTTTCGGACAGGGTCTTCACTGAAGCTTTCTTT
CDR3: CASSFSDRVFTEAFF

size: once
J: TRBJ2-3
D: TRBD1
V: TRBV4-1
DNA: TGCGCCAGCAGCAACCCGGGACAGCGAACCACAGATACGCAGTATTTT
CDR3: CASSNPGQRTTDTQYF

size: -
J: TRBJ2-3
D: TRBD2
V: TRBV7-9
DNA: TGTGCCAGCAGCGTAGTAGGACTAGCCTCAGGGACAGATACGCAGTATTTT
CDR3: CASSVVGLASGTDTQYF

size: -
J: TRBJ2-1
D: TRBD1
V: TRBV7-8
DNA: TGTGCCAGCAGCTTAGGACAGGGTTACAATGAGCAGTTCTTC
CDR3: CASSLGQGYNEQFF

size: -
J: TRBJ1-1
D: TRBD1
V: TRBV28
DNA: TGTGCCAGCAGCCAAATTGGGACAGGGTGGACTGAAGCTTTCTTT
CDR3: CASSQIGTGWTEAFF

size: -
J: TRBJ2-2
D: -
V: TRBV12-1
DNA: TGTGCCAGCAGCTTTGAGGCTAGCGGGAGACGACCACACACCGGGGAGCTGTTTTTT
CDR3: CASSFEASGRRPHTGELFF

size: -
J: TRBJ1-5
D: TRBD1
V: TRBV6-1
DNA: TGTGCCAGCAGTAATGGACAGGGGGGCAATCAGCCCCAGCATTTT
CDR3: CASSNGQGGNQPQHF

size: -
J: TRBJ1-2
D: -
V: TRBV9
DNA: TGTGCCAGCAGCGTAGCCCCAGGTAGGGGTTCCTATGGCTACACCTTC
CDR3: CASSVAPGRGSYGYTF

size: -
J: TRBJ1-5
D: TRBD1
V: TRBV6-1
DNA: TGTGCCAGCAGAGAGGGGGCGAGTCAGCCCCAGCATTTT
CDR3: CASREGASQPQHF